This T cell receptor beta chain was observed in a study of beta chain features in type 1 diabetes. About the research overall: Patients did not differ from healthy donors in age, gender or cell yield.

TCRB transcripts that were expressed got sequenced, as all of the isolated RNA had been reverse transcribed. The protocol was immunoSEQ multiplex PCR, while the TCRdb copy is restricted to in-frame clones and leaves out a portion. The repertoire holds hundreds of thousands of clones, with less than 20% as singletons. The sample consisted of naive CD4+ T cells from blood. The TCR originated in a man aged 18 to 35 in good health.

Here the CDR3 DNA reads TGTGCCAGCAGTCGAAAGGCGGAGCGGTACAATGAGCAGTTCTTC. It translates to CASSRKAERYNEQFF. This chain links TRBV27 with TRBJ2-1; the D gene is possibly TRBD2 (5 bases). The CDR3 is 15 residues long. Germline CDR1 is MNHEY and CDR2 is SMNVEV (reference sequence). V lost 5 bases and J lost 4, with 15 bases in between.